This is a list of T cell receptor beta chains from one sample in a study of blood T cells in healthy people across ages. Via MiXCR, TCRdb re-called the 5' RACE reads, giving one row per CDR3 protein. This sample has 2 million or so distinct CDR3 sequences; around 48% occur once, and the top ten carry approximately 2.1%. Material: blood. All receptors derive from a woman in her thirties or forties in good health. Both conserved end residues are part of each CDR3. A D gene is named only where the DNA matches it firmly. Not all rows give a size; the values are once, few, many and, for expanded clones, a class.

DNA: TGTGCCAGCAGCCCAGGGACAGCCGATCTGGCTTTCTTT; CDR3: CASSPGTADLAFF; V: TRBV7-9; J: TRBJ1-1; D: TRBD1; size: few
DNA: TGTGCCAACAGCCCTGGAGCGGGGGGGTCCGCAGATACGCAGTATTTT; CDR3: CANSPGAGGSADTQYF; V: TRBV4-2; J: TRBJ2-3; D: TRBD2; size: NA
DNA: TGTGCCATCAGCTGGGGGCTTAGCGGGGGGGAAGAGACCCAGTACTTC; CDR3: CAISWGLSGGEETQYF; V: TRBV10-3; J: TRBJ2-5; D: TRBD2; size: NA
DNA: TGTACCAGCAGCTTCGGACAGGGATACGAGACCCAGTACTTC; CDR3: CTSSFGQGYETQYF; V: TRBV13; J: TRBJ2-5; D: TRBD1; size: NA
DNA: TGCAGCGTTGCCCCGGGGGGGTACGATGAGCAGTTCTTC; CDR3: CSVAPGGYDEQFF; V: TRBV29-1; J: TRBJ2-1; D: TRBD2; size: few
DNA: TGTGCCAGCAGCATACGCGGGGGGACGAACACCGGGGAGCTGTTTTTT; CDR3: CASSIRGGTNTGELFF; V: TRBV7-9; J: TRBJ2-2; D: TRBD2; size: NA
DNA: TGTGCCAGCAGCCCCCAAACCCTGCCAGCCAAAAACATTCAGTACTTC; CDR3: CASSPQTLPAKNIQYF; V: TRBV7-2; J: TRBJ2-4; D: NA; size: NA
DNA: TGTGCCAGCAGCTTAGACCAGGGTCTGGCCAAAAACATTCAGTACTTC; CDR3: CASSLDQGLAKNIQYF; V: TRBV7-2; J: TRBJ2-4; D: NA; size: NA
DNA: TGTGCCAGCAGCTTACCCCTTGGGACTACGTACAATGAGCAGTTCTTC; CDR3: CASSLPLGTTYNEQFF; V: TRBV5-5; J: TRBJ2-1; D: TRBD2; size: once
DNA: TGTGCCAGCAGCCTAGGGACTAGTACCCACGAGCAGTACTTC; CDR3: CASSLGTSTHEQYF; V: TRBV12-3/TRBV12-4; J: TRBJ2-7; D: TRBD2; size: NA
DNA: TGTGCCAGCAGCACTAGCGGGGATAGCTCCTACAATGAGCAGTTCTTC; CDR3: CASSTSGDSSYNEQFF; V: TRBV28; J: TRBJ2-1; D: TRBD2; size: NA
DNA: TGTGCCAGCAGCGATTCTACAGGGAATGAAAAACTGTTTTTT; CDR3: CASSDSTGNEKLFF; V: TRBV9; J: TRBJ1-4; D: NA; size: NA
DNA: TGTGCCAGCAGCCCTCGGGAGGGCAGTTATAGCAATCAGCCCCAGCATTTT; CDR3: CASSPREGSYSNQPQHF; V: TRBV7-2; J: TRBJ1-5; D: NA; size: NA
DNA: TGCGCCAGCAGCCAAGTTAGCCAGGGTAGGGAGACCCAGTACTTC; CDR3: CASSQVSQGRETQYF; V: TRBV4-1; J: TRBJ2-5; D: NA; size: NA
DNA: TGTGCCAGCAACTACAGGCTACACAATGAGCAGTTCTTC; CDR3: CASNYRLHNEQFF; V: TRBV6-2/TRBV6-3; J: TRBJ2-1; D: NA; size: NA
DNA: TGCAGTGCTAGTATATTACAGGGTGGCCTTGGGGGCTACACCTTC; CDR3: CSASILQGGLGGYTF; V: TRBV20-1; J: TRBJ1-2; D: NA; size: NA
DNA: TGTGCCAGTCACGGGAGGGTTCCCTACGAGCAGTACTTC; CDR3: CASHGRVPYEQYF; V: TRBV6-2/TRBV6-3; J: TRBJ2-7; D: TRBD2; size: NA
DNA: TGCGCCAGCAGCTTGGAGGGACAGGGTTTCGATACGCAGTATTTT; CDR3: CASSLEGQGFDTQYF; V: TRBV5-1; J: TRBJ2-3; D: TRBD1; size: few
DNA: TGCAGTGCTCCCCCGACAGGGCGCTATGGCTACACCTTC; CDR3: CSAPPTGRYGYTF; V: TRBV20-1; J: TRBJ1-2; D: TRBD1; size: few